The clone carrying this TCR beta chain was observed at least ten times. The data stem from a study of blood T cells in healthy people across ages. A sample-barcoded 5' primer and a J-beta primer mix were used in a second PCR of roughly 7 to 11 cycles. TCRdb recomputed calls from the 5' RACE reads with MiXCR, one row per CDR3 protein. The sample has about 930,000 distinct CDR3 sequences; around 29% are singletons. The CDR3 covers 14 residues. Trimming took off 5 bases at V and 3 bases at J, with 14 bases between the two ends. The same specimen was also included in a second study, on T cells of mothers and their children.

This clonotype was sampled from a woman in her forties in good health. The chain carries TRBV12-3 or TRBV12-4 and TRBJ2-7, with D perhaps matching TRBD2 (6 bases). Input material: blood. The CDR3 here is CASSKLGLSYEQYF. CDR3 in DNA: TGTGCCAGCAGTAAACTGGGACTTAGCTACGAGCAGTACTTC.